The present T cell receptor (beta chain) was sequenced within a study of blood T cell repertoires in COVID-19. At the level of the study: COVID-19 samples, acute and convalescent, were from the United States, Italy and Spain. In each case, the material was cDNA or gDNA derived from T cells, B-cell-depleted T cells, or PBMCs.

Participant age was about 18 to 89 years, and participants resided in around 24 US areas. Per the original methods: Scientists estimated how many nucleated cells there were by amplifying reference gene primers. The method was immunoSEQ multiplex PCR; TCRdb's version includes in-frame clones alone and lacks a portion of them. V and J calls plus clone size are reproduced from that table; the DNA served to infer D and trimming. The data hold 300,000 to 500,000 clones, with 85% to 90% observed a single time. Germline CDR1 reads MNHEY; CDR2 reads SVGAGI. The CDR3 consists of 13 residues. The ends lost 6 bases at V and 7 bases at J; junction bases unmatched: 6.

The sequence came from a woman in her twenties or thirties with acute COVID-19. V usage is TRBV6-5 and J usage is TRBJ1-5, with 7 bases identical to TRBD1. The sequenced material came from PBMCs or T cells enriched from blood (not recorded which). The CDR3 loop is CASRDTGAQPQHF. As DNA, the CDR3 is TGTGCCAGCAGAGATACAGGGGCCCAGCCCCAGCATTTT.